This T cell receptor (beta chain) was captured by sequencing in a study of monozygotic twins with inflammatory bowel disease. The CDR3 contains 16 residues. Germline CDR1 reads ENHRY; CDR2 reads SYGVKD. TCRdb reprocessed the 5' RACE reads and stores each CDR3 protein as one record, lacking DNA. The data show 150,000 to 200,000 distinct CDR3 sequences, and the top ten clones hold roughly 2.3%. This TCR was sampled from a human donor with ulcerative colitis or Crohn's disease, or a healthy co-twin of an affected twin (not recorded which). V is TRBV10-3 and J is TRBJ2-1; TCRdb lists TRBD1, though no DNA is available to test this call. The sequenced material came from blood. The CDR3 region is CAISDPGQDRDNEQFF.